This T cell receptor beta chain was identified during a study of glioma-infiltrating T cells. In the study overall: Glioma patients had dexamethasone for six or fewer days before surgery. Broader study findings: Only very few CDR3 sequences appeared in both tissue and blood. Shared blood CDR3 signature motifs marked patients with low tissue-blood divergence.

This clonotype showed up many times. As yet, its antigen is unknown. The germline V gene encodes CDR1 MNHEY and CDR2 SMNVEV (reference sequence). Germline trimming cut 8 bases from V and 2 bases from J; bases unmatched to any gene: 2. The CDR3 is made up of 13 amino acids. The iRepertoire nested amplicon-rescue multiplex PCR amplified TCR alpha and beta CDR3s from RNA. TCRdb used MiXCR to reprocess the multiplex PCR reads, holding one entry per CDR3 protein. The repertoire holds roughly 350,000 distinct CDR3 sequences, with less than 50% as singletons. The chain has TRBV27 and TRBJ2-3, with 9 bases that match TRBD2. Sequencing was done on a sample of glioma tissue, nonneoplastic brain tissue, or PBMCs (not recorded which). This receptor was taken from a human donor with low-grade glioma or glioblastoma, undergoing nonglioma brain surgery, or in good health (not recorded which). The CDR3 DNA is TGTGCCAGCCAGCGGGGGGTCACAGATACGCAGTATTTT. Encoded protein: CASQRGVTDTQYF.